Listed below are T cell receptor beta chains from one sample, sequenced in a study of blood T cell repertoires in COVID-19. Libraries were prepared by immunoSEQ multiplex PCR; TCRdb keeps only in-frame clonotypes and omits some of them. This table has 150,000 or so clones, over 75% appearing once. The sample taken for sequencing was peripheral blood. These receptors were collected from a human donor in a cohort sampled during active COVID-19. Both conserved end residues are part of each CDR3. A D gene is named only where the DNA matches it firmly. The size field is filled for only some rows; it gives once, few, many or a size class.

TRBJ2-1 . TRBV7-3 TRBD2 TGTGCCAGCAGCTATGAAGCGGGGTATTACAATGAGCAGTTCTTC CASSYEAGYYNEQFF
TRBJ2-7 . TRBV5-4 . TGTGCCAGCAGCAATGGAGGGGGGGACGAGCAGTACTTC CASSNGGGDEQYF
TRBJ2-1 . TRBV6-2/TRBV6-3 . TGTGCCAGCACCCCGGACACCTACAATGAGCAGTTCTTC CASTPDTYNEQFF
TRBJ1-1 . TRBV10-3 . TGTGCCATCAGCCCAAGGGACATCCAAACATGGACTGAAGCTTTCTTT CAISPRDIQTWTEAFF
TRBJ2-6 . TRBV6-6 TRBD1 TGTGCCAGCAGTCCCGCCCGGACAGGGACTGGGGCCAACGTCCTGACTTTC CASSPARTGTGANVLTF
TRBJ2-3 . TRBV20-1 . TGCAGTGCTAGTAGACTAGCAGATACGCAGTATTTT CSASRLADTQYF
TRBJ1-5 . TRBV29-1 TRBD1 TGCAGCGTTGAAAAGGGGACAGGGGGCAATTGCAATCAGCCCCAGCATTTT CSVEKGTGGNCNQPQHF
TRBJ1-5 . TRBV19 TRBD1 TGTGCCAGTTCAGACAGGGAATGGAATCAGCCCCAGCATTTT CASSDREWNQPQHF
TRBJ1-1 . TRBV28 . TGTGCCACCTGGGCAGCCTTGAACACTGAAGCTTTCTTT CATWAALNTEAFF
TRBJ1-1 . TRBV6-5 . TGTGCCAGCAGTTACGGAGGTCGGACTGAAGCTTTCTTT CASSYGGRTEAFF
TRBJ2-2 . TRBV11-2 . TGTGCCAGCAGCTTTTCCCTCTCCACCGGGGAGCTGTTTTTT CASSFSLSTGELFF
TRBJ1-2 few TRBV27 TRBD1 TGTGCCAGCAGATTGGGACAGGGGGCAATGGGCTACACCTTC CASRLGQGAMGYTF
TRBJ1-2 . TRBV5-5 . TGTGCCAGCAGCTTGGTACAGGACATATCCTATGGCTACACCTTC CASSLVQDISYGYTF
TRBJ2-7 . TRBV5-1 . TGCGCCAGCAGCTCGGGGTCCTACGAGCAGTACTTC CASSSGSYEQYF
TRBJ2-5 . TRBV4-1 . TGCGCCCTCGAGTCGCGGCCCAGGGCCCAGTACTTC CALESRPRAQYF
TRBJ2-1 . TRBV5-1 TRBD2 TGCGCCAGCAGCCTTAGCGGGGACCAGTTCTTC CASSLSGDQFF
TRBJ2-5 . TRBV30 TRBD2 TGTGCCTGGAGTGTAGGGAGCGGGAGGGGAGAGACCCAGTACTTC CAWSVGSGRGETQYF
TRBJ1-6 . TRBV19 . TGTGCCAGTAGCCTCTCGCCGAGCTCCTATAATTCACCCCTCCACTTT CASSLSPSSYNSPLHF
TRBJ1-2 . TRBV9 . TGTGCCAGCAGCGTATACCCCCAGGGCGATAAGGGCTATGGCTACACCTTC CASSVYPQGDKGYGYTF
TRBJ1-4 . TRBV4-3 TRBD1 TGCGCCAGCAGCCAGGAACAGGGGGCGTGGGAAAAACTGTTTTTT CASSQEQGAWEKLFF
TRBJ1-2 . TRBV27 . TGTGCCAGCAGTCCAATGGCAGGGCTCGGGGGCTATGGCTACACCTTC CASSPMAGLGGYGYTF
TRBJ1-5 . TRBV19 . TGTGCCAGTAGTACCCCTTCGGACGGGGATCAGCCCCAGCATTTT CASSTPSDGDQPQHF
TRBJ1-2 few TRBV6-5 . TGTGCCAGCAGTTACGGGGCCTCTAACTATGGCTACACCTTC CASSYGASNYGYTF
TRBJ2-3 . TRBV7-9 TRBD1 TGTGCCAGCAGCACTTGGGACAGTAGGGCGGATACGCAGTATTTT CASSTWDSRADTQYF
TRBJ2-3 . TRBV27 . TGTGCCAGCAGTTTAAGCCTACCTAGCACAGATACGCAGTATTTT CASSLSLPSTDTQYF
TRBJ2-3 . TRBV4-3 . TGCGCCAGCAGCCAAGATGTCCCCACTAGCACAGATACGCAGTATTTT CASSQDVPTSTDTQYF
TRBJ1-2 . TRBV12-3/TRBV12-4 . TGTGCCAGCAGACCCGGTGGTCGGGGCTACACCTTC CASRPGGRGYTF
TRBJ1-1 . TRBV6-5 . TGTGCCAGCACCGAGGGTTGGAACACTGAAGCTTTCTTT CASTEGWNTEAFF
TRBJ1-1 . TRBV5-1 . TGCGCCAGCAGCTTCAACGGGGGAGATACTGAAGCTTTCTTT CASSFNGGDTEAFF
TRBJ1-2 . TRBV2 . TGTGCCAGCAGTGTCAGGGACTACTATGGCTACACCTTC CASSVRDYYGYTF